This is a list of T cell receptor beta chains from one sample in a study of cytomegalovirus exposure and HLA in healthy donors. The data were produced by immunoSEQ multiplex PCR, yet TCRdb's version contains in-frame clones alone and is incomplete. The profile shows under 150,000 clones, around 78% of them singletons. The specimen was PBMCs. The receptor source for this set is a woman in her forties in good health and CMV-seronegative. Each CDR3 is given with its conserved first and last residue. Each record gives: J gene, D gene, V gene, clone size, CDR3 protein, CDR3 DNA. D genes are given only for firm matches. Size is stated for part of the rows, as once, few or many counts, or as a class when the clone is expanded.

J: TRBJ2-7
D: -
V: TRBV27
size: -
CDR3: CASSLGPVYEQYF
DNA: TGTGCCAGCAGTCTGGGGCCTGTCTACGAGCAGTACTTC

J: TRBJ2-5
D: -
V: TRBV21-1
size: -
CDR3: CASRRTRGAQETQYF
DNA: TGTGCCAGCAGACGAACCAGGGGGGCACAAGAGACCCAGTACTTC

J: TRBJ1-2
D: -
V: TRBV6-1
size: -
CDR3: CASSTHVEYGYTF
DNA: TGTGCCAGCAGTACTCACGTGGAGTATGGCTACACCTTC

J: TRBJ2-6
D: -
V: TRBV11-2
size: -
CDR3: CASSLNRISGANGLTF
DNA: TGTGCCAGCAGCTTAAACAGGATCTCTGGGGCCAACGGCCTGACTTTC

J: TRBJ2-5
D: -
V: TRBV13
size: once
CDR3: CASSLFGETQYF
DNA: TGTGCCAGCAGCTTATTCGGAGAGACCCAGTACTTC

J: TRBJ2-3
D: -
V: TRBV6-5
size: -
CDR3: CASSYPGATTDTQYF
DNA: TGTGCCAGCAGTTACCCAGGGGCCACCACAGATACGCAGTATTTT

J: TRBJ1-2
D: -
V: TRBV7-2
size: -
CDR3: CASSPTPGNYGYTF
DNA: TGTGCCAGCAGCCCAACCCCAGGGAACTATGGCTACACCTTC

J: TRBJ2-1
D: -
V: TRBV28
size: -
CDR3: CASSLFSYNEQFF
DNA: TGTGCCAGCAGTCTCTTTTCCTACAATGAGCAGTTCTTC

J: TRBJ1-1
D: TRBD1
V: TRBV7-2
size: -
CDR3: CASSFQGGTEAFF
DNA: TGTGCCAGCAGCTTCCAGGGGGGCACTGAAGCTTTCTTT

J: TRBJ2-2
D: -
V: TRBV19
size: -
CDR3: CASSSDLDTGELFF
DNA: TGTGCCAGTAGTTCCGACTTAGATACCGGGGAGCTGTTTTTT

J: TRBJ2-4
D: TRBD2
V: TRBV11-1
size: -
CDR3: CASSLTSGGENIQYF
DNA: TGTGCCAGCAGCTTGACTAGCGGGGGAGAAAACATTCAGTACTTC

J: TRBJ1-1
D: -
V: TRBV18
size: -
CDR3: CASSGQGHWNTEAFF
DNA: TGTGCCAGCTCGGGGCAGGGGCACTGGAACACTGAAGCTTTCTTT

J: TRBJ2-7
D: TRBD1
V: TRBV5-1
size: -
CDR3: CASSLGRTGVGEQYF
DNA: TGCGCCAGCAGCTTGGGTAGGACAGGTGTTGGCGAGCAGTACTTC